This TCR beta chain was documented in a study of Graves' ophthalmopathy and Graves' hyperthyroidism. The CDR3 loop spans 17 amino acids. Trimming cost V 0 bases and J 6 bases; bases outside gene matches: 5. CDR1 is MNHNS, CDR2 SASEGT, per germline. The authors amplified TCR beta CDR3 regions, and they did so from RNA transcripts for repertoire sequencing. The workflow started with a first-round RT-PCR run with HTBI primers and then moved on to a second-round multiplex PCR. Using its own MiXCR run on the multiplex PCR reads, TCRdb lists one record per CDR3 protein. The table shows about 210,000 distinct CDR3 sequences, with 29% occurring only once.

The rearrangement uses TRBV6-1 and TRBJ2-7; 16 positions match TRBD2. The TCR originated in a man between 45 and 60 years old with Graves' ophthalmopathy. The sample comprised peripheral blood. The CDR3 nucleotides read TGTGCCAGCAGTGAAGCTTGGGGACTAGCGGGAGGGGGCGAGCAGTACTTC. Translation gives CASSEAWGLAGGGEQYF.